The 3 T cell receptor beta chains reported below all come from one sample, sequenced in a study of blood T cell repertoires in COVID-19. The protocol was immunoSEQ multiplex PCR, while the TCRdb copy is restricted to in-frame clones and leaves out a portion. Among under 350,000 clones, around nine tenths were seen once, and the ten largest hold about 4.6%. The sample consisted of peripheral blood. These receptors all stem from a man aged 40-55 years with acute or convalescent COVID-19.

The CDR3 sequence: CASILTGNPTAAGEQYF. The DNA for the CDR3 is TGTGCCAGCATACTGACAGGGAACCCCACCGCCGCTGGCGAGCAGTACTTC. The V and J genes are TRBV2 and TRBJ2-7; the match to TRBD1 covers 7 bases. Germline V lookup: CDR1 SNHLY, CDR2 FYNNEI. The trim removed 7 bases at V and 6 bases at J, leaving 21 bases unmatched. The CDR3 runs 17 residues. The complete variable domain, with remaining parts taken from reference TRBV2 and TRBJ2-7, reads EPEVTQTPSHQVTQMGQEVILRCVPISNHLYFYWYRQILGQKVEFLVSFYNNEISEKSEIFDDQFSVERPDGSNFTLKIRSTKLEDSAMYFCASILTGNPTAAGEQYFGPGTRLTVT.

V and J are TRBV30 and TRBJ2-7; possibly TRBD1 for D (6 bases). This CDR3 contains 14 residues. V lost 0 bases and J lost 5, with 14 bases in between. Germline V gene lookup returns CDR1 GTSNPN and CDR2 SVGIG (reference sequence). CDR3 sequence: CAWSVKGVKDEQYF. CDR3 nucleotide sequence: TGTGCCTGGAGTGTAAAGGGGGTCAAAGACGAGCAGTACTTC.

J is TRBJ1-1 and V is TRBV19; TRBD1 matches 7 bases. Looked up from germline, CDR1 is LNHDA and CDR2 is SQIVND (reference sequence). The V gene end was trimmed by 3 bases and the J gene end by 8 bases; junction bases not matched to a gene: 9. The CDR3 totals 14 residues. The CDR3 DNA follows: TGTGCCAGTAGTATCCACAGGGGAATAACGGAAGCTTTCTTT. Protein sequence: CASSIHRGITEAFF.